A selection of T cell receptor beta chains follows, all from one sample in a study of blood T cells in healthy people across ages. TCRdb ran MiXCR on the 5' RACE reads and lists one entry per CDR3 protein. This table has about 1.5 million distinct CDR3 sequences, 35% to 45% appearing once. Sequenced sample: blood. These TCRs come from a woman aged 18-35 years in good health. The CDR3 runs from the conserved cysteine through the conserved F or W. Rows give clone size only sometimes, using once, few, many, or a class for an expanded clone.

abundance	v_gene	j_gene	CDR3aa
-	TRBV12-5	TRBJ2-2	CASGFVLAGVTGELFF
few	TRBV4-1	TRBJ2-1	CASSQDKLAGGPVRFNEQFF
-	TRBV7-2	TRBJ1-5	CASSKGMGRSNQPQHF
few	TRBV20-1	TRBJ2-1	CSAPTSGRSYNEQFF
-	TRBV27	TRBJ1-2	CASSWGFSSGYTF
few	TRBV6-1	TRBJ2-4	CASKLGQENIQYF
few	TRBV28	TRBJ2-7	CASRAFREKQYF
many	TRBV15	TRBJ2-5	CATSRDLGNQETQYF
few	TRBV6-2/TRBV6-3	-	CATYLRGHSSYNEQYF
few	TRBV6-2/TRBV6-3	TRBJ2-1	CASSQPPTSLGFF
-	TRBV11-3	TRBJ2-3	CASSQREQGDTQYF
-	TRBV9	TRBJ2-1	CASSVGQVFNEQFF
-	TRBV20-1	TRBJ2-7	CSASPIPWTGEQYF
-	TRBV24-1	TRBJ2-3	CATSDLVGSTDTQYF
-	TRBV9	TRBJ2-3	CASSTWVLGTDTQYF
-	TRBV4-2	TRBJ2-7	CASSVDRGSSYEQYF
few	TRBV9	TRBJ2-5	CASSNRLAGFQETQYF
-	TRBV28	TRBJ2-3	CASSWGGGPEDTQYF
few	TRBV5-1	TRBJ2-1	CASSLVAGGLGLYNEQFF
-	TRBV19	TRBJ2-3	CASSTTGTSTDTQYF
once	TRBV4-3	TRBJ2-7	CASSQETASYEQYF
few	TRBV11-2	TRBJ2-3	CASSPPGGIDTQYF
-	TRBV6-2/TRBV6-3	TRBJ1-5	CASSDRSLFSNQPQHF
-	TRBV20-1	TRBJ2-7	CSARGRGLNEQYF
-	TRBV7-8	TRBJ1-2	CASSIGTAVGYGYTF
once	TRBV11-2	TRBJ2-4	CASSLDRGLVKNIQYF
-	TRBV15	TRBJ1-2	CATSSRYAANYGYTF
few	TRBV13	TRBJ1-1	CASSPQADGNTEAFF
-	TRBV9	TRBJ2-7	CASSVSGRGEQYF
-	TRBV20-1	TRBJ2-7	CSARDRRQGYEQYF
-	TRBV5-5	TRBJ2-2	CASSSYTGMNTGELFF
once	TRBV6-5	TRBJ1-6	CASSSPGGKRRLHF
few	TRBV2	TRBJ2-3	CAKRTGDTQYF
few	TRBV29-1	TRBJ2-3	CSALPGPPSTDTQYF
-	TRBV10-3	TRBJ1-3	CAISESSGNTIYF
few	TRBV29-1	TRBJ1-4	CSVGFFRASEKLFF
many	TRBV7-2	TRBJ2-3	CASSWGTDTQYF
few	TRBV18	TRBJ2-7	CASSPSARYEQYF
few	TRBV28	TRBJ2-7	CASNTPGGPTYEQYF
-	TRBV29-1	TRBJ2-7	CSVETRTGASYEQYF
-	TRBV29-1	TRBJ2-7	CSVAGTRGSYEQYF
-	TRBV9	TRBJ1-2	CASSGHRGASGYTF
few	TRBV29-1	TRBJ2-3	CSVVRDRGADTQYF
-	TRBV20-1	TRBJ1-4	CSATGDRGLNEKLFF
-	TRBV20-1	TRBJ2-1	CSASEDLYNEQFF